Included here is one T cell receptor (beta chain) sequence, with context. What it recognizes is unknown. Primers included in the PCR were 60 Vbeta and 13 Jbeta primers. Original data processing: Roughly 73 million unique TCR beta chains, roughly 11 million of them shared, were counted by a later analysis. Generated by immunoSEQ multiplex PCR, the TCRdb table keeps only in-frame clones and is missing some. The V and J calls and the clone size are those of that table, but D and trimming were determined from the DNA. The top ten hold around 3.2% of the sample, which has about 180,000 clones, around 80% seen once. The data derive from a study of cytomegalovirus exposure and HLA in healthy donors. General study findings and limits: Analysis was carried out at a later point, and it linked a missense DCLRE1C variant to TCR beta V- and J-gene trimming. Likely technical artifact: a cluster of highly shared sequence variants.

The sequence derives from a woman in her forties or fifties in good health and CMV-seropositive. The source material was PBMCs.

In DNA form, the CDR3 reads TGTGCCAGCTCGGTGACAGGGCTGGCCACCGGGGAGCTGTTTTTT. The encoded protein is CASSVTGLATGELFF. The chain has TRBV18 and TRBJ2-2; 7 bases align to TRBD1. Germline values: CDR1 KGHSH, CDR2 LQKENI. V shed 6 bases, J shed 4 bases, and the junction held 8 bases outside the gene matches. The CDR3 has 15 amino acids. The full variable domain, rest sourced from reference TRBV18 and TRBJ2-2, is NAGVMQNPRHLVRRRGQEARLRCSPMKGHSHVYWYRQLPEEGLKFMVYLQKENIIDESGMPKERFSAEFPKEGPSILRIQQVVRGDSAAYFCASSVTGLATGELFFGEGSRLTVL.